The subject of this entry is one T cell receptor beta chain. CDR1 is LGHNA, CDR2 YNFKEQ, per germline. After removal of 4 bases from V and 2 bases from J, the junction contained 3 bases not matched to a gene. The CDR3 totals 15 residues. The PCR made use of 60 Vbeta and 13 Jbeta primers. TCRdb's copy holds only in-frame clones and misses some; the assay was immunoSEQ multiplex PCR. The data hold around 74,000 clones, with 79% observed a single time. These data belong to a study of cytomegalovirus exposure and HLA in healthy donors. The chain carries TRBV4-2 and TRBJ2-3, with 10 bases fitting TRBD2. This sequence originates from a man aged 25-45 years in good health and CMV-seronegative. What was sequenced was PBMCs. The CDR3 protein is CASSLSGGATDTQYF. CDR3 coding DNA: TGTGCCAGCAGCCTGAGCGGGGGGGCCACAGATACGCAGTATTTT.